Below, 6 T cell receptor beta chains from the same sample are listed, as sequenced in a study of cytomegalovirus exposure and HLA in healthy donors. PCR employed 60 Vbeta and 13 Jbeta primers. Sequenced by immunoSEQ multiplex PCR; TCRdb stores in-frame clones only, minus some. The sample includes roughly 130,000 clones, 80% seen only once; the top ten take 2.5% to 3%. The sequenced material came from PBMCs. The receptors come from a man aged 25-40 years in good health and CMV-seronegative.

This clone was detected only once. Here the CDR3 DNA reads TGTGCCAGCAGCCCTCCGGGGTCCGATGGCTACACCTTC. This encodes CASSPPGSDGYTF. The genes are TRBV14 and TRBJ1-2; D remains ambiguous. The germline CDR1 and CDR2 sequences are SGHDN and FVKESK. The CDR3 runs 13 residues. V lost 4 bases to trimming and J lost 6 bases, with 12 bases between them. Full variable domain (outside the CDR3, taken from reference TRBV14 and TRBJ1-2): EAGVTQFPSHSVIEKGQTVTLRCDPISGHDNLYWYRRVMGKEIKFLLHFVKESKQDESGMPNNRFLAERTGGTYSTLKVQPAELEDSGVYFCASSPPGSDGYTFGSGTRLTVV.

This chain joins TRBV7-9 and TRBJ2-3; D unclear. V was trimmed by 10 bases and J by 5 bases, leaving 7 bases between them. This CDR3 is built from 10 residues. The germline gives CDR1 SEHNR, CDR2 FQNEAQ (reference sequence). As DNA, the CDR3 is TGTGCCACCCACAGAGATACGCAGTATTTT. Amino acid sequence: CATHRDTQYF.

CDR3 region: CASSADRTTGEQFF. The CDR3 region has the DNA TGTGCCAGCAGTGCGGACAGGACTACAGGTGAGCAGTTCTTC. The J gene is TRBJ2-1, the V gene TRBV6-1; weak D call: TRBD1 (7 bases). Germline V lookup: CDR1 MNHNS, CDR2 SASEGT. The CDR3 covers 14 residues. V was clipped by 4 bases and J by 9 bases, with 16 bases between them.

This clone has just a few counts. The chain links TRBV30 to TRBJ1-1; the match to TRBD1 covers 10 bases. Germline CDR1 and CDR2: GTSNPN and SVGIG (reference sequence). The J segment lost 4 bases and the V segment lost 2 bases, leaving 7 bases of the junction unmatched. The CDR3 extends over 15 amino acids. CDR3 region: CAWSLTTGGFTEAFF. CDR3 nucleotides: TGTGCCTGGAGTCTTACGACAGGGGGCTTCACTGAAGCTTTCTTT.

The chain carries TRBV19 and TRBJ1-2; 7 bases map to TRBD1. Germline assignment: CDR1 LNHDA and CDR2 SQIVND (reference sequence). With V trimmed by 7 bases and J by 6 bases, 11 bases remained unmatched. The CDR3 spans 14 residues. CDR3 bases: TGTGCCAGTACCGATGGCGGACAGGTCAATGGCTACACCTTC. This codes for CASTDGGQVNGYTF.

The chain is built from TRBV19 and TRBJ1-3; D might be TRBD1 (5 bases). The V end was cut by 2 bases, the J end by 0 bases, with 14 bases between. CDR3 length: 17 amino acids. Looked up from germline, CDR1 is LNHDA and CDR2 is SQIVND (reference sequence). The CDR3 spells CASSIRSGFLSGNTIYF. The CDR3 coding sequence is TGTGCCAGTAGTATACGCTCAGGGTTCCTCTCTGGAAACACCATATATTTT.